Listed below are T cell receptor beta chains from one sample, sequenced in a study of blood T cell repertoires in COVID-19. Using immunoSEQ multiplex PCR, the repertoire was profiled, and TCRdb retains in-frame clones only, with some absent. The sample yields 250,000 or so clones, 85% to 90% seen once. The sequenced material came from peripheral blood. The receptor source for this set is a woman aged 40 to 50 who had recovered from COVID-19. Each CDR3 is given with its conserved first and last residue. D genes are given only for firm matches. A row's size may be missing; if present it is once, few, many or a size class.

J gene: TRBJ1-1
clone size: NA
D gene: NA
V gene: TRBV21-1
CDR3 length: 14
CDR3 DNA: TGTGCCAGCAGCAAAACGGCAGGGGACACTGAAGCTTTCTTT
CDR3 protein: CASSKTAGDTEAFF

J gene: TRBJ2-3
clone size: NA
D gene: TRBD2
V gene: TRBV5-6
CDR3 length: 18
CDR3 DNA: TGTGCCAGCAGCCCCCGGGGTAGCGGGAGGGCCGTGGCAGATACGCAGTATTTT
CDR3 protein: CASSPRGSGRAVADTQYF

J gene: TRBJ2-5
clone size: NA
D gene: NA
V gene: TRBV30
CDR3 length: 15
CDR3 DNA: TGTGCCTGGAGTACCCAGGGGACGTTCGGTGAGACCCAGTACTTC
CDR3 protein: CAWSTQGTFGETQYF

J gene: TRBJ1-2
clone size: NA
D gene: NA
V gene: TRBV29-1
CDR3 length: 19
CDR3 DNA: TGCAGCGTTGCGCACAGGAAGGCCCTGATGGGAAGTCTCAACTATGGCTACACCTTC
CDR3 protein: CSVAHRKALMGSLNYGYTF

J gene: TRBJ1-1
clone size: few
D gene: NA
V gene: TRBV6-5
CDR3 length: 16
CDR3 DNA: TGTGCCAGCAGTTACGGACAGCCCGGCGAGGGCACTGAAGCTTTCTTT
CDR3 protein: CASSYGQPGEGTEAFF

J gene: TRBJ2-5
clone size: NA
D gene: TRBD2
V gene: TRBV7-9
CDR3 length: 16
CDR3 DNA: TGTGCCACCAAGGGGATCGCGGGAGGGCCCAAAGAGACCCAGTACTTC
CDR3 protein: CATKGIAGGPKETQYF

J gene: TRBJ2-1
clone size: NA
D gene: NA
V gene: TRBV24-1
CDR3 length: 15
CDR3 DNA: TGTGCCACCAGTGATTTGCGGGACTCATACAATGAGCAGTTCTTC
CDR3 protein: CATSDLRDSYNEQFF

J gene: TRBJ1-4
clone size: once
D gene: NA
V gene: TRBV7-8
CDR3 length: 12
CDR3 DNA: TGTGCCAGCAGCCCAGAGGTGGGAAAACTGTTTTTT
CDR3 protein: CASSPEVGKLFF

J gene: TRBJ1-1
clone size: few
D gene: NA
V gene: TRBV10-3
CDR3 length: 13
CDR3 DNA: TGTGCCATCAGTGAGAGGGGGAACACTGAAGCTTTCTTT
CDR3 protein: CAISERGNTEAFF

J gene: TRBJ1-2
clone size: NA
D gene: NA
V gene: TRBV2
CDR3 length: 15
CDR3 DNA: TGTGCCAGCAACACGCGGGACGCCACTAACTATGGCTACACCTTC
CDR3 protein: CASNTRDATNYGYTF

J gene: TRBJ1-5
clone size: NA
D gene: TRBD1
V gene: TRBV4-2
CDR3 length: 15
CDR3 DNA: TGTGCCAGCAGCCAGCACGGACAGGCCAATCAGCCCCAGCATTTT
CDR3 protein: CASSQHGQANQPQHF

J gene: TRBJ1-4
clone size: few
D gene: TRBD1
V gene: TRBV5-6
CDR3 length: 15
CDR3 DNA: TGTGCCAGCAGCTTGGCGGGGGACAGGGGGGAAAAACTGTTTTTT
CDR3 protein: CASSLAGDRGEKLFF

J gene: TRBJ1-6
clone size: NA
D gene: TRBD1
V gene: TRBV30
CDR3 length: 18
CDR3 DNA: TGTGCCTGGGCCAGCAGGGGGAGCCTGAGCTCCTATAATTCACCCCTCCACTTT
CDR3 protein: CAWASRGSLSSYNSPLHF

J gene: TRBJ1-1
clone size: NA
D gene: NA
V gene: TRBV25-1
CDR3 length: 13
CDR3 DNA: TGTGCCAGCGGGCCCAGGATTACAACTGAAGCTTTCTTT
CDR3 protein: CASGPRITTEAFF

J gene: TRBJ1-2
clone size: NA
D gene: TRBD1
V gene: TRBV4-3
CDR3 length: 17
CDR3 DNA: TGCGCCAGCAGCCAAGATTCGGCCCGGACAGGGTCCTATGGCTACACCTTC
CDR3 protein: CASSQDSARTGSYGYTF

J gene: TRBJ2-3
clone size: NA
D gene: NA
V gene: TRBV20-1
CDR3 length: 11
CDR3 DNA: TGCAGTGCTAGTTTCCTCGGTACGCAGTATTTT
CDR3 protein: CSASFLGTQYF

J gene: TRBJ1-3
clone size: NA
D gene: TRBD1
V gene: TRBV4-1
CDR3 length: 16
CDR3 DNA: TGCGCCAGCAGCCAAGCAAAACAGGGGCCTGGAAACACCATATATTTT
CDR3 protein: CASSQAKQGPGNTIYF

J gene: TRBJ2-1
clone size: NA
D gene: NA
V gene: TRBV5-1
CDR3 length: 19
CDR3 DNA: TGCGCCAGCAGCACGGGGATAATTTGGACGGAGAGCTCCTACAATGAGCAGTTCTTC
CDR3 protein: CASSTGIIWTESSYNEQFF

J gene: TRBJ2-5
clone size: NA
D gene: NA
V gene: TRBV19
CDR3 length: 15
CDR3 DNA: TGTGCCAGTACCCCGGGCGGCGGGGAAGGGGAGACCCAGTACTTC
CDR3 protein: CASTPGGGEGETQYF

J gene: TRBJ1-5
clone size: NA
D gene: NA
V gene: TRBV15
CDR3 length: 16
CDR3 DNA: TGTGCCACCAGCAGCCGGGTGCGGGGTAGCAATCAGCCCCAGCATTTT
CDR3 protein: CATSSRVRGSNQPQHF

J gene: TRBJ1-2
clone size: NA
D gene: NA
V gene: TRBV4-1
CDR3 length: 13
CDR3 DNA: TGCGCCAGCAGCCAAGTGGGGGGCTATGGCTACACCTTC
CDR3 protein: CASSQVGGYGYTF

J gene: TRBJ1-2
clone size: NA
D gene: TRBD1
V gene: TRBV2
CDR3 length: 14
CDR3 DNA: TGTGCCAGCAGCGCAACGGGGACAGCCTATGGCTACACCTTC
CDR3 protein: CASSATGTAYGYTF

J gene: TRBJ2-1
clone size: NA
D gene: NA
V gene: TRBV6-5
CDR3 length: 15
CDR3 DNA: TGTGCCAGCAGCCCGATCCCGGGATTCTACAATGAGCAGTTCTTC
CDR3 protein: CASSPIPGFYNEQFF

J gene: TRBJ1-2
clone size: NA
D gene: NA
V gene: TRBV5-4
CDR3 length: 13
CDR3 DNA: TGTGCCAGCAGCTTGGAGCAGGTGGCTGGCTACACCTTC
CDR3 protein: CASSLEQVAGYTF

J gene: TRBJ1-5
clone size: NA
D gene: TRBD1
V gene: TRBV24-1
CDR3 length: 16
CDR3 DNA: TGTGCCACCAGTGATGGGGGGCAGGGGGTGAGTCAGCCCCAGCATTTT
CDR3 protein: CATSDGGQGVSQPQHF

J gene: TRBJ1-1
clone size: NA
D gene: TRBD1
V gene: TRBV9
CDR3 length: 15
CDR3 DNA: TGTGCCAGCAGCGTAGCCCCCGGGACAGGGCCTGAAGCTTTCTTT
CDR3 protein: CASSVAPGTGPEAFF

J gene: TRBJ1-1
clone size: NA
D gene: NA
V gene: TRBV7-2
CDR3 length: 15
CDR3 DNA: TGTGCCAGCAGCGGCGGCCGGCCCCTAGGCACTGAAGCTTTCTTT
CDR3 protein: CASSGGRPLGTEAFF

J gene: TRBJ1-2
clone size: NA
D gene: NA
V gene: TRBV7-2
CDR3 length: 13
CDR3 DNA: TGTGCCAGCAGCCCCCAGGGGCCCTATGGCTACACCTTC
CDR3 protein: CASSPQGPYGYTF

J gene: TRBJ1-2
clone size: NA
D gene: TRBD1
V gene: TRBV14
CDR3 length: 17
CDR3 DNA: TGTGCCAGCAGCCCCGGACAGGGGAGGGGACCTAACTATGGCTACACCTTC
CDR3 protein: CASSPGQGRGPNYGYTF

J gene: TRBJ2-1
clone size: NA
D gene: TRBD2
V gene: TRBV9
CDR3 length: 18
CDR3 DNA: TGTGCCAGCCATCCAGGGACTAGCGGGAGGGTGACCTACAATGAGCAGTTCTTC
CDR3 protein: CASHPGTSGRVTYNEQFF

J gene: TRBJ1-1
clone size: NA
D gene: NA
V gene: TRBV15
CDR3 length: 15
CDR3 DNA: TGTGCCACCAGCAGAGTGGGGGGGAAGGGAGCTGAAGCTTTCTTT
CDR3 protein: CATSRVGGKGAEAFF

J gene: TRBJ1-5
clone size: NA
D gene: NA
V gene: TRBV2
CDR3 length: 15
CDR3 DNA: TGTGCCAGCACTCCACAGCTTCACCCTGACCAGCCCCAGCATTTT
CDR3 protein: CASTPQLHPDQPQHF

J gene: TRBJ1-3
clone size: NA
D gene: NA
V gene: TRBV24-1
CDR3 length: 15
CDR3 DNA: TGTGCCACCAGTGATCCCCACGGGACTGGAAACACCATATATTTT
CDR3 protein: CATSDPHGTGNTIYF

J gene: TRBJ2-1
clone size: NA
D gene: TRBD2
V gene: TRBV29-1
CDR3 length: 14
CDR3 DNA: TGCAGCGCTCCAACCGGGACTAGTGGGGGTGAGCAGTTCTTC
CDR3 protein: CSAPTGTSGGEQFF

J gene: TRBJ2-5
clone size: NA
D gene: TRBD1
V gene: TRBV19
CDR3 length: 14
CDR3 DNA: TGTGCCAGTAGTATCCCCGGGACAGGGGAGACCCAGTACTTC
CDR3 protein: CASSIPGTGETQYF

J gene: TRBJ1-4
clone size: few
D gene: TRBD1
V gene: TRBV14
CDR3 length: 15
CDR3 DNA: TGTGCCAGCAGCCCTCGACAGGGTTCAGGAGAAAAACTGTTTTTT
CDR3 protein: CASSPRQGSGEKLFF

J gene: TRBJ1-4
clone size: NA
D gene: TRBD1
V gene: TRBV19
CDR3 length: 15
CDR3 DNA: TGTGCCAGTAGTACCACAGGGGACCCTAATGAAAAACTGTTTTTT
CDR3 protein: CASSTTGDPNEKLFF

J gene: TRBJ1-2
clone size: NA
D gene: TRBD1
V gene: TRBV10-2
CDR3 length: 15
CDR3 DNA: TGCGCCAGCACCACTGGGACAGGGGGCGTCTATGGCTACACCTTC
CDR3 protein: CASTTGTGGVYGYTF

J gene: TRBJ2-7
clone size: NA
D gene: NA
V gene: TRBV18
CDR3 length: 17
CDR3 DNA: TGTGCCAGCTCACCAGGGTGGCTCCAGTACGGACTCTACGAGCAGTACTTC
CDR3 protein: CASSPGWLQYGLYEQYF

J gene: TRBJ2-6
clone size: NA
D gene: TRBD1
V gene: TRBV5-4
CDR3 length: 16
CDR3 DNA: TGTGCCAGCAGCTTTCAGGGGGCAACTGGGGCCAACGTCCTGACTTTC
CDR3 protein: CASSFQGATGANVLTF

J gene: TRBJ2-1
clone size: NA
D gene: NA
V gene: TRBV11-3
CDR3 length: 16
CDR3 DNA: TGTGCCAGCAGCCTAGGGTTTCGGGGGGCTGGTAATGAGCAGTTCTTC
CDR3 protein: CASSLGFRGAGNEQFF

J gene: TRBJ1-2
clone size: NA
D gene: NA
V gene: TRBV28
CDR3 length: 14
CDR3 DNA: TGTGCCAGCAAGGTTGGAGGACAGAACTATGGCTACACCTTC
CDR3 protein: CASKVGGQNYGYTF

J gene: TRBJ1-6
clone size: NA
D gene: NA
V gene: TRBV6-1
CDR3 length: 15
CDR3 DNA: TGTGCCAGCAGTGAAGTGGGGACACCCGGGTCACCCCTCCACTTT
CDR3 protein: CASSEVGTPGSPLHF

J gene: TRBJ1-5
clone size: NA
D gene: TRBD1
V gene: TRBV6-5
CDR3 length: 13
CDR3 DNA: TGTGCCGCAGGGGGGACAGCGAATCAGCCCCAGCATTTT
CDR3 protein: CAAGGTANQPQHF

J gene: TRBJ2-1
clone size: NA
D gene: TRBD2
V gene: TRBV5-1
CDR3 length: 16
CDR3 DNA: TGCGCCAGCAGCGGGATAGCGGGAAGGGCCTACAATGAGCAGTTCTTC
CDR3 protein: CASSGIAGRAYNEQFF

J gene: TRBJ1-5
clone size: NA
D gene: NA
V gene: TRBV30
CDR3 length: 14
CDR3 DNA: TGTGCCTGGAGGGGGAGGGGTAGCAATCAGCCCCAGCATTTT
CDR3 protein: CAWRGRGSNQPQHF

J gene: TRBJ2-7
clone size: few
D gene: NA
V gene: TRBV19
CDR3 length: 13
CDR3 DNA: TGTGCCACCTCCGCCGGGGGATCCTACGAGCAGTACTTC
CDR3 protein: CATSAGGSYEQYF

J gene: TRBJ1-3
clone size: NA
D gene: TRBD1
V gene: TRBV5-1
CDR3 length: 15
CDR3 DNA: TGCGCCAGCAGCTTGGGGGACAGCTCTGGAAACACCATATATTTT
CDR3 protein: CASSLGDSSGNTIYF

J gene: TRBJ1-1
clone size: NA
D gene: NA
V gene: TRBV30
CDR3 length: 14
CDR3 DNA: TGTGCCTGGAGTGCCCGGACACCGAACACTGAAGCTTTCTTT
CDR3 protein: CAWSARTPNTEAFF

J gene: TRBJ2-7
clone size: NA
D gene: TRBD2
V gene: TRBV11-2
CDR3 length: 15
CDR3 DNA: TGTGCCAGCAGCCCGTGGACTAGCGGGAGTGGTGAGCAGTACTTC
CDR3 protein: CASSPWTSGSGEQYF

J gene: TRBJ2-1
clone size: NA
D gene: TRBD2
V gene: TRBV7-9
CDR3 length: 18
CDR3 DNA: TGTGCCAGCAGCCACCGGGGGGGGGAGTGGACCCCCTACAATGAGCAGTTCTTC
CDR3 protein: CASSHRGGEWTPYNEQFF